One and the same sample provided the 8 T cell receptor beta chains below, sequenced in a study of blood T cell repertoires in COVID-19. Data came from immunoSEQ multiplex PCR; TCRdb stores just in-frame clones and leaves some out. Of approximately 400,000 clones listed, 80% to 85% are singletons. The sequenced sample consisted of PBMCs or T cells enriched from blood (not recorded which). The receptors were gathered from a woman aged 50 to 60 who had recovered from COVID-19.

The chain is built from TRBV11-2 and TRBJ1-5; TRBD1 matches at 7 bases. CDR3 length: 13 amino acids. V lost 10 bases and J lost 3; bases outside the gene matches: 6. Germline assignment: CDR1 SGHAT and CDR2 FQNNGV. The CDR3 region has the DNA TGTGCCATCCGGGACAGCTACAATCAGCCCCAGCATTTT. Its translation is CAIRDSYNQPQHF.

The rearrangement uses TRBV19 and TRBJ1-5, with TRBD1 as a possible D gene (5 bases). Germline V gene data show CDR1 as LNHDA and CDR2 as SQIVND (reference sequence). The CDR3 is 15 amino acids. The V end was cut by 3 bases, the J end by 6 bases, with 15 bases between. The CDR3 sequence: CASSMEGWGGQPQHF. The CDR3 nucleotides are TGTGCCAGTAGTATGGAAGGTTGGGGGGGTCAGCCCCAGCATTTT. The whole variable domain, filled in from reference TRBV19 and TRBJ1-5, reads DGGITQSPKYLFRKEGQNVTLSCEQNLNHDAMYWYRQDPGQGLRLIYYSQIVNDFQKGDIAEGYSVSREKKESFPLTVTSAQKNPTAFYLCASSMEGWGGQPQHFGDGTRLSIL.

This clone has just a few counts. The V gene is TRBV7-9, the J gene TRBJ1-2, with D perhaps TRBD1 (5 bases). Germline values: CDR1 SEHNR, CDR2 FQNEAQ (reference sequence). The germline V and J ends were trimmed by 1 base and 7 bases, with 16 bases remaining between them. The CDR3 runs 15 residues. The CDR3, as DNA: TGTGCCAGCAGCTTAGTAGGGGCCCATCTCGGTGGCTACACCTTC. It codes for CASSLVGAHLGGYTF. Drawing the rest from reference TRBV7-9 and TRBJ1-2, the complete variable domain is DTGVSQNPRHKITKRGQNVTFRCDPISEHNRLYWYRQTLGQGPEFLTYFQNEAQLEKSRLLSDRFSAERPKGSFSTLEIQRTEQGDSAMYLCASSLVGAHLGGYTFGSGTRLTVV.

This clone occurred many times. CDR3 amino acids: CASSLFGSRYEQYF. The CDR3 DNA reads as TGTGCCAGCAGTTTGTTCGGGAGTCGTTACGAGCAGTACTTC. The V and J genes are TRBV25-1 and TRBJ2-7; possible D gene TRBD2, 6 bases. There are 14 residues in the CDR3. Trimming took 5 bases from V and 4 from J, leaving 15 bases between them. The germline V gene encodes CDR1 MGHDK and CDR2 SYGVNS.

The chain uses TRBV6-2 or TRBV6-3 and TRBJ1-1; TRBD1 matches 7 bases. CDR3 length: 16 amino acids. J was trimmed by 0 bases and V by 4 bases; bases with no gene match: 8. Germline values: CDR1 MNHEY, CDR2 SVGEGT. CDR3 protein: CASSSWGDSLNTEAFF. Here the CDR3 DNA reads TGTGCCAGCAGTTCTTGGGGGGACAGTCTGAACACTGAAGCTTTCTTT.

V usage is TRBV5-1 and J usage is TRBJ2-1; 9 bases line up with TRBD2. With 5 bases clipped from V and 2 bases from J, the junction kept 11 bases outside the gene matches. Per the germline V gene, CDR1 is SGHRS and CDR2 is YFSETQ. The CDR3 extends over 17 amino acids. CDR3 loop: CASSILGGGAAYNEQFF. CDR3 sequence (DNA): TGCGCCAGCAGTATTCTTGGCGGGGGGGCCGCCTACAATGAGCAGTTCTTC.

CDR3 amino acids: CAWRARGPYEQYF. CDR3 in DNA: TGTGCCTGGAGGGCCAGGGGTCCCTACGAGCAGTACTTC. This chain connects TRBV30 to TRBJ2-7; D possibly corresponds to TRBD1 (6 bases). V lost 3 bases to trimming and J lost 2 bases, with 11 bases between them. Germline CDR1 is GTSNPN and CDR2 is SVGIG (reference sequence). The CDR3 consists of 13 residues. The full variable domain, its missing parts supplied by reference TRBV30 and TRBJ2-7, is SQTIHQWPATLVQPVGSPLSLECTVEGTSNPNLYWYRQAAGRGLQLLFYSVGIGQISSEVPQNLSASRPQDRQFILSSKKLLLSDSGFYLCAWRARGPYEQYFGPGTRLTVT.

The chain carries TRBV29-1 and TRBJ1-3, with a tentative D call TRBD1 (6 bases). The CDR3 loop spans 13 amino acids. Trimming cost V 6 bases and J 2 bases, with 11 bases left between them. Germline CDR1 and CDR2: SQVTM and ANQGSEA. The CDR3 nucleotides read TGCAGCGTCCCAGGGGATCCTGGAAACACCATATATTTT. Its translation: CSVPGDPGNTIYF.